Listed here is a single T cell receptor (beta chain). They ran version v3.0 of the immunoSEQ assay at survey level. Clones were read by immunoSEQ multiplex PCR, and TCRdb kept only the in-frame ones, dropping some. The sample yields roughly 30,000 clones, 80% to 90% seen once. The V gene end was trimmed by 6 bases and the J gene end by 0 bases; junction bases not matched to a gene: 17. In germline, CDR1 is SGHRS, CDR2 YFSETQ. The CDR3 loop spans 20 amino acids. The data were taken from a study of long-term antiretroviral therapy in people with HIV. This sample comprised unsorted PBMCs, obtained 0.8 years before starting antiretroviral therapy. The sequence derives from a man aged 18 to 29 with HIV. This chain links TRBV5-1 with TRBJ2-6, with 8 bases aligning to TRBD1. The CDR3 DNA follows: TGCGCCAGCACCTCTTGGTATTGGGACAGGACCTCCTCTGGGGCCAACGTCCTGACTTTC. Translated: CASTSWYWDRTSSGANVLTF.